Listed here are 19 T cell receptor beta chains from one sample, sequenced in a study of long-term antiretroviral therapy in people with HIV (dated by TCRdb to 2021 to 2024). The immunoSEQ hsTCRB v3.0 assay was used at survey level resolution to sequence the TRB variable region. Held by TCRdb, this immuneACCESS table contains in-frame sequences only and omits some clones. Under half of the omission traces to an unresolved V gene where checked; the cause of the rest is unknown. The sample table records about 30,000 clones; about 93% of these occur just once. Around 10% of the sample belongs to the ten largest clones. Here the sequenced sample was unsorted PBMCs, taken 6.2 years after starting antiretroviral therapy. The receptors were gathered from a man aged 40-50 years with HIV.

This chain uses TRBV19 with TRBJ2-2, with 7 positions matching TRBD1. Germline CDR1 is LNHDA and CDR2 is SQIVND (reference sequence). Unmatched junction bases numbered 5, after V lost 1 base and J lost 3 bases. This CDR3 region has 16 residues. The CDR3 loop is CASSIVFGTDTGELFF. The CDR3 DNA follows: TGTGCCAGTAGTATAGTGTTCGGGACAGACACCGGGGAGCTGTTTTTT.

The chain carries TRBV7-9 and TRBJ1-4; D is unresolved. The length of the CDR3 is 14 residues. V was pared by 2 bases and J by 4 bases, with 8 bases between. Germline CDR1 and CDR2: SEHNR and FQNEAQ (reference sequence). The CDR3 here is CASSLPGINEKLFF. The CDR3 nucleotides are TGTGCCAGCAGCTTACCGGGCATTAATGAAAAACTGTTTTTT.

V usage is TRBV28 and J usage is TRBJ1-5; D may be TRBD1 (5 bases). The CDR3 length is 16 residues. V lost 3 bases to trimming and J lost 4 bases, with 16 bases between them. Per the germline V gene, CDR1 is MDHEN and CDR2 is SYDVKM. The CDR3 DNA reads TGTGCCAGCAGTTTTAGGGGTAAGGGGTCGAATCAGCCCCAGCATTTT. Protein product: CASSFRGKGSNQPQHF.

The chain carries TRBV11-2 and TRBJ2-7; tentatively, D is TRBD1 (6 bases). The CDR3 is made up of 10 amino acids. Looked up from germline, CDR1 is SGHAT and CDR2 is FQNNGV. Trimming removed 6 bases from V and 7 bases from J, with 7 bases in between. The CDR3, as DNA: TGTGCCAGCAGTGGACAGGAGCAGTACTTC. Amino acid sequence: CASSGQEQYF. Complete variable domain (other parts from reference TRBV11-2 and TRBJ2-7): EAGVAQSPRYKIIEKRQSVAFWCNPISGHATLYWYQQILGQGPKLLIQFQNNGVVDDSQLPKDRFSAERLKGVDSTLKIQPAKLEDSAVYLCASSGQEQYFGPGTRLTVT.

This chain uses TRBV4-3 with TRBJ2-1; TRBD2 agrees at 10 bases. Trimming cost V 0 bases and J 6 bases; bases outside gene matches: 11. Germline V gene lookup returns CDR1 LGHNA and CDR2 YSLEER. The CDR3 has 18 amino acids. CDR3 sequence reads: CASSQEGPLAGAPNEQFF. As DNA, the CDR3 is TGCGCCAGCAGCCAAGAGGGCCCTCTAGCGGGAGCCCCCAATGAGCAGTTCTTC.

This clone was seen once. CDR3 bases: TGTGCCGTGGAGGAAGGGGGATCCTACAATGAGCAGTTCTTC. Encoded protein: CAVEEGGSYNEQFF. The rearrangement links TRBV10-3 to TRBJ2-1, with a tentative D call TRBD1 (6 bases). The CDR3 is made up of 14 amino acids. Germline lookup yields CDR1 ENHRY and CDR2 SYGVKD. Trimming removed 11 bases from V and 1 base from J, with 15 bases in between.

This chain joins TRBV27 and TRBJ1-2; a weak D match, TRBD1 (5 bases). Germline V gives CDR1 MNHEY, CDR2 SMNVEV (reference sequence). CDR3 length: 15 residues. Trimming took off 2 bases at V and 4 bases at J, with 14 bases between the two ends. The CDR3 reads CASSLNPPGSYGYTF. In DNA form, the CDR3 reads TGTGCCAGCAGTTTAAACCCGCCAGGGTCCTATGGCTACACCTTC.

The V gene is TRBV6-5, the J gene TRBJ1-1, with TRBD1 matching 7 bases. Germline values: CDR1 MNHEY, CDR2 SVGAGI. Unmatched junction bases numbered 11, after V lost 5 bases and J lost 11 bases. The CDR3 has 13 residues. CDR3 bases: TGTGCCAGCAGTGACCAGACAGGGACCCTGGCTTTCTTT. This translates into CASSDQTGTLAFF.

V gene TRBV7-2 combines with J gene TRBJ2-5, with 9 bases fitting TRBD2. This CDR3 comprises 16 residues. The trim removed 0 bases at V and 0 bases at J, leaving 2 bases unmatched. Looked up from germline, CDR1 is SGHTA and CDR2 is FQGNSA. This CDR3 is CASSLAPSGNQETQYF. Written as DNA, the CDR3 is TGTGCCAGCAGCTTAGCTCCTAGCGGGAACCAAGAGACCCAGTACTTC.

The V gene is TRBV27, the J gene TRBJ2-7; 7 bases are a match to TRBD2. V trimming: 3 bases; J trimming: 4 bases; junction bases outside the gene matches: 6. The CDR3 runs 14 residues. Germline V CDR1 and CDR2: MNHEY, SMNVEV (reference sequence). The CDR3 DNA follows: TGTGCCAGCAGTTTTTACGACGGGGGGTACGAGCAGTACTTC. Translated: CASSFYDGGYEQYF.

V gene TRBV9 combines with J gene TRBJ1-1; 10 bases map to TRBD1. CDR1 SGDLS and CDR2 YYNGEE come from the germline V gene. This CDR3 contains 16 residues. The V and J ends lost 0 bases and 2 bases, in that order; junction bases with no gene match: 4. CDR3 bases: TGTGCCAGCAGCGTAGGAAGGACAGGGGGAAACACTGAAGCTTTCTTT. It is translated as CASSVGRTGGNTEAFF.

The chain employs TRBV7-3 and TRBJ2-5, with D unresolved. CDR3 length: 14 residues. V was pared by 0 bases and J by 7 bases, with 12 bases between. The germline V gene encodes CDR1 SGHTA and CDR2 FQGTGA. As DNA, the CDR3 is TGTGCCAGCAGCTTAACGCGTACCCCGGGGACCCAGTACTTC. It yields the protein CASSLTRTPGTQYF.

This sequence joins TRBV27 and TRBJ1-1; D is unresolved. The CDR3 has 14 amino acids. In germline, CDR1 is MNHEY, CDR2 SMNVEV (reference sequence). The V gene lost 3 bases and the J gene lost 3 bases, with 11 bases spanning the gap. In DNA, the CDR3 is TGTGCCAGCAGTTTCGAGGGAGGGTACACTGAAGCTTTCTTT. Protein product: CASSFEGGYTEAFF.

Written as DNA, the CDR3 is TGTGCCAGCAGTGAAGGACGGGGCGAGCAGTACTTC. As protein: CASSEGRGEQYF. This chain connects TRBV6-5 to TRBJ2-7; D is perhaps TRBD2 (5 bases). The CDR3 covers 12 residues. V was pared by 5 bases and J by 6 bases, with 11 bases between. Per the germline V gene, CDR1 is MNHEY and CDR2 is SVGAGI.

The chain combines TRBV11-3 with TRBJ2-1; D may correspond to TRBD1 or TRBD2 (5 bases each). The germline V gene has CDR1 SGHNT and CDR2 YENEEA. CDR3 length equals 16 residues. Trimming left V 0 bases short and J 2 bases short, with 11 bases between. CDR3: CASSLDSGPPYNEQFF. Here the CDR3 DNA reads TGTGCCAGCAGCTTAGATTCGGGGCCCCCCTACAATGAGCAGTTCTTC.

This clone was counted only a few times. The chain links TRBV15 to TRBJ2-3; D ambiguous. This CDR3 comprises 13 residues. Germline lookup yields CDR1 LNHNV and CDR2 YYDKDF (reference sequence). Trimming shortened V by 1 base and J by 3 bases, and 5 bases separated the two germline ends. CDR3 sequence: CATSRGGTDTQYF. CDR3 DNA sequence: TGTGCCACCAGCAGAGGTGGGACAGATACGCAGTATTTT.

J is TRBJ2-1 and V is TRBV29-1, with D unresolved. Trimming shortened V by 4 bases and J by 0 bases, and 10 bases separated the two germline ends. Germline loops: CDR1 SQVTM, CDR2 ANQGSEA. CDR3 size: 14 residues. CDR3 sequence: CSVGRAISYNEQFF. The CDR3, as DNA: TGCAGCGTTGGCCGAGCGATCTCCTACAATGAGCAGTTCTTC.

V gene TRBV11-2 combines with J gene TRBJ2-7; D may be TRBD1 or TRBD2 (6 bases each). The CDR3 consists of 16 residues. Germline lookup yields CDR1 SGHAT and CDR2 FQNNGV. V lost 3 bases and J 4 bases, leaving 19 bases between the germline ends. CDR3 region: CASSLLRGAVGYEQYF. CDR3 bases: TGTGCCAGCAGCTTGTTAAGGGGGGCCGTGGGATACGAGCAGTACTTC.

The rearrangement joins TRBV7-3 to TRBJ2-1; maybe TRBD2 (5 bases). CDR3 length equals 16 residues. Germline CDR1 reads SGHTA; CDR2 reads FQGTGA. V was clipped by 5 bases and J by 1 base, with 15 bases between them. CDR3 sequence: CASSSLAGLSYNEQFF. The CDR3 nucleotides are TGTGCCAGCAGCAGTCTAGCCGGTTTGTCCTACAATGAGCAGTTCTTC. The full variable domain, with the rest looked up from reference TRBV7-3 and TRBJ2-1, is GAGVSQTPSNKVTEKGKYVELRCDPISGHTALYWYRQSLGQGPEFLIYFQGTGAADDSGLPNDRFFAVRPEGSVSTLKIQRTERGDSAVYLCASSSLAGLSYNEQFFGPGTRLTVL.